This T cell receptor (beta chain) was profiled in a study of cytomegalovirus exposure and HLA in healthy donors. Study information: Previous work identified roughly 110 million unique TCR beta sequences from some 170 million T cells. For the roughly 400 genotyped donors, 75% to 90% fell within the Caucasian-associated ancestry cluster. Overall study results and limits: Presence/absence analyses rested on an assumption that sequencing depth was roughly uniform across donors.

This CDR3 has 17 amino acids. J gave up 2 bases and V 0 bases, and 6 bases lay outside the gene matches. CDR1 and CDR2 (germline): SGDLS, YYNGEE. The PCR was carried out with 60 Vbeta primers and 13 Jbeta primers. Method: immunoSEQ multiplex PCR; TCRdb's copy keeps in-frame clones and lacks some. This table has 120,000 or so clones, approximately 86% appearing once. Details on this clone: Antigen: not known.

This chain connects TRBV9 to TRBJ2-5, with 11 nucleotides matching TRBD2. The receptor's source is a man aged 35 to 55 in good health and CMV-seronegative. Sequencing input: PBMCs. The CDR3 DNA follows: TGTGCCAGCAGCGTAGGGGGTAGCGGGGGGGGTCAAGAGACCCAGTACTTC. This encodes CASSVGGSGGGQETQYF.